These 18 T cell receptor beta chains came from one sample sequenced in a study of T cells in Graves' hyperthyroidism and ophthalmopathy. TCR beta CDR3 sequences were amplified from RNA transcripts. During a first-round RT-PCR of the TCR CDR3, the HTBI primer set was used. TCRdb re-called the multiplex PCR reads through MiXCR, storing one row per CDR3 protein. Of under 300,000 distinct CDR3 sequences in the sample, over 20% were seen once. Sequencing was done on a sample of blood. Receptors originate from a young man with Graves' ophthalmopathy.

This clonotype was counted only a few times. This chain uses TRBV5-1 with TRBJ2-3; 8 bases are shared with TRBD1. With V trimmed by 4 bases and J by 4 bases, 8 bases remained unmatched. Looked up from germline, CDR1 is SGHRS and CDR2 is YFSETQ. The CDR3 covers 15 residues. The CDR3 here is CASSPGTGRADTQYF. CDR3 in DNA: TGCGCCAGCAGCCCCGGGACAGGAAGGGCAGATACGCAGTATTTT.

The gene calls are TRBV19 and TRBJ1-6; 10 bases match TRBD1. CDR1 is LNHDA, CDR2 SQIVND, per germline (reference sequence). The trim removed 1 base at V and 11 bases at J, leaving 17 bases unmatched. CDR3 length equals 19 residues. The CDR3 loop reads CASSIVPGGTGARFAPLHF. The CDR3 DNA follows: TGTGCCAGTAGTATAGTCCCCGGGGGGACAGGGGCAAGATTTGCACCCCTCCACTTT.

This clonotype was seen repeatedly, ten times or more. V is TRBV11-2 and J is TRBJ2-5, with 10 bases that match TRBD1. The CDR3 sequence is 16 residues long. Germline values: CDR1 SGHAT, CDR2 FQNNGV. The junction had 11 bases not matched to a gene; V was cut back by 5 bases and J by 5 bases. The CDR3 spells CASSPPGTGVRETQYF. The DNA for the CDR3 is TGTGCCAGCAGCCCTCCCGGGACAGGGGTGCGGGAGACCCAGTACTTC.

The V call is TRBV27, the J call TRBJ1-3; D uncertain. Trimming stripped 4 bases from V and 0 bases from J, with 10 bases between. CDR1 is MNHEY, CDR2 SMNVEV, per germline (reference sequence). The CDR3 length is 15 residues. CDR3 DNA sequence: TGTGCCAGCAGTTCCAGGCTATCCTCTGGAAACACCATATATTTT. Its translation is CASSSRLSSGNTIYF.

This clonotype was observed at least ten times. The chain combines TRBV18 with TRBJ1-5; unclear D gene. Between the trimmed V and J ends, which lost 5 bases and 0 bases, there was a span of 11 bases. CDR3 length: 15 residues. Germline assignment: CDR1 KGHSH and CDR2 LQKENI. The CDR3 here is CASSKEGNSNQPQHF. The DNA of the CDR3 is TGTGCCAGCTCAAAGGAAGGGAATAGCAATCAGCCCCAGCATTTT.

This clonotype was seen only a few times. The genes are TRBV19 and TRBJ1-1; TRBD1 is a possible D gene (5 bases). CDR1 is LNHDA and CDR2 is SQIVND in the germline V gene (reference sequence). The CDR3 has 14 residues. The V gene lost 5 bases and the J gene lost 0 bases, with 10 bases spanning the gap. CDR3 DNA: TGTGCCAGTAGTCGACAGTCCCTGAACACTGAAGCTTTCTTT. It codes for CASSRQSLNTEAFF.

The rearrangement joins TRBV7-9 to TRBJ2-6, with 7 bases matching TRBD1. Germline V lookup: CDR1 SEHNR, CDR2 FQNEAQ (reference sequence). The trim removed 4 bases at V and 2 bases at J, leaving 11 bases unmatched. The CDR3 runs 18 residues. The CDR3 here is CASSSDRVVLTGANVLTF. CDR3 in DNA: TGTGCCAGCAGCTCCGACAGGGTCGTTCTCACTGGGGCCAACGTCCTGACTTTC. Combining the CDR3 with reference TRBV7-9 and TRBJ2-6 gives the whole variable domain DTGVSQNPRHKITKRGQNVTFRCDPISEHNRLYWYRQTLGQGPEFLTYFQNEAQLEKSRLLSDRFSAERPKGSFSTLEIQRTEQGDSAMYLCASSSDRVVLTGANVLTFGAGSRLTVL.

The chain uses TRBV3-1 and TRBJ1-6, with 8 bases that match TRBD1. The CDR3 sequence is 14 residues long. V shed 4 bases and J 6 bases; nucleotides not matched to a gene: 2. Per the germline V gene, CDR1 is LGHDT and CDR2 is YNNKEL (reference sequence). The CDR3 region has the DNA TGTGCCAGCAGCCTAGGACAGGGTAATTCACCCCTCCACTTT. This translates into CASSLGQGNSPLHF. Looking up the rest from reference TRBV3-1 and TRBJ1-6 gives the full variable domain: DTAVSQTPKYLVTQMGNDKSIKCEQNLGHDTMYWYKQDSKKFLKIMFSYNNKELIINETVPNRFSPKSPDKAHLNLHINSLELGDSAVYFCASSLGQGNSPLHFGNGTRLTVT.

CDR3 nucleotide sequence: TGTGCCAGCAGCCAATTTTCTGGGACTGAAGCTTTCTTT. Translation gives CASSQFSGTEAFF. The chain has TRBV3-1 and TRBJ1-1; D gene unclear. Germline values: CDR1 LGHDT, CDR2 YNNKEL (reference sequence). V was clipped by 2 bases and J by 5 bases, with 9 bases between them. This CDR3 is built from 13 residues. Filled out from reference TRBV3-1 and TRBJ1-1, the complete variable domain reads DTAVSQTPKYLVTQMGNDKSIKCEQNLGHDTMYWYKQDSKKFLKIMFSYNNKELIINETVPNRFSPKSPDKAHLNLHINSLELGDSAVYFCASSQFSGTEAFFGQGTRLTVV.

This clonotype was seen a handful of times. A single base separates this from a much larger clone, so it may be a read error. The chain employs TRBV2 and TRBJ1-1; 7 positions agree with TRBD1. Germline V gene data show CDR1 as SNHLY and CDR2 as FYNNEI. This CDR3 region has 15 residues. The CDR3 region has the DNA TGTGCCAGCAGTAGCAGACAGGGCCAGAACACTGGAGCTTTCTTT. It is translated as CASSSRQGQNTGAFF.

The rearrangement joins TRBV2 to TRBJ2-2; 9 bases match TRBD1. Unmatched junction bases numbered 6, after V lost 6 bases and J lost 4 bases. This CDR3 is 15 amino acids long. Germline assignment: CDR1 SNHLY and CDR2 FYNNEI. The CDR3 is CASRTGGASTGELFF. Written as DNA, the CDR3 is TGTGCCAGCAGAACAGGGGGCGCTAGCACCGGGGAGCTGTTTTTT.

This clonotype was counted a few times. This chain links TRBV12-5 with TRBJ1-3, with D possibly matching TRBD1 (5 bases). V was cut by 6 bases and J by 3 bases, with 15 bases left in between. From germline, CDR1 is LGHNT and CDR2 FRNRAP. The CDR3 contains 15 residues. CDR3 nucleotides: TGTGCTAGTGGCGAGGGGAGGATCCTTGGAAACACCATATATTTT. Translated: CASGEGRILGNTIYF.

Many counts were recorded for this clonotype. The chain uses TRBV12-3 or TRBV12-4 and TRBJ1-6; 7 bases are a match to TRBD1. The V and J ends lost 5 bases and 6 bases, in that order; junction bases with no gene match: 7. This CDR3 region has 15 residues. The CDR3 region is CASSGPGQTNSPLHF. CDR3 sequence (DNA): TGTGCCAGCAGTGGCCCGGGACAGACTAATTCACCCCTCCACTTT.

This sequence joins TRBV7-2 and TRBJ1-5; no reliable D call. CDR1 and CDR2 (germline): SGHTA, FQGNSA. The CDR3 is made up of 16 amino acids. V lost 2 bases, J lost 1 base, and 12 bases lay in between. CDR3 DNA sequence: TGTGCCAGCAGCTTATTCATCCAGCTCAGCAATCAGCCCCAGCATTTT. Amino acids: CASSLFIQLSNQPQHF.

The chain has TRBV10-3 and TRBJ2-3; no reliable D call. The CDR3 is 11 amino acids. The germline gives CDR1 ENHRY, CDR2 SYGVKD. Between the trimmed V and J ends, which lost 6 bases and 5 bases, there was a span of 6 bases. Here the CDR3 reads CAIRDGDTQYF. CDR3 DNA: TGTGCCATCAGGGACGGAGATACGCAGTATTTT.

In this sample, this clonotype turned up a few times. This chain connects TRBV2 to TRBJ2-3; no definite D call. CDR3 length: 16 residues. Germline V gene lookup returns CDR1 SNHLY and CDR2 FYNNEI. V was shortened by 3 bases and J by 1 base, with 14 bases between the two germline ends. CDR3 amino acids: CASSDGLGWGTDTQYF. CDR3 nucleotides: TGTGCCAGCAGTGATGGGTTGGGGTGGGGCACAGATACGCAGTATTTT.

The V gene is TRBV7-6, the J gene TRBJ1-2; 9 bases are shared with TRBD1. Germline CDR1 SGHVS, CDR2 FNYEAQ. The CDR3 runs to 15 residues. Unmatched junction bases numbered 4, after V lost 5 bases and J lost 0 bases. The CDR3 DNA is TGTGCCAGCAGCAGGACAGGGGAATCTAACTATGGCTACACCTTC. It encodes CASSRTGESNYGYTF. Full variable domain (rest looked up from reference TRBV7-6 and TRBJ1-2): GAGVSQSPRYKVTKRGQDVALRCDPISGHVSLYWYRQALGQGPEFLTYFNYEAQQDKSGLPNDRFSAERPEGSISTLTIQRTEQRDSAMYRCASSRTGESNYGYTFGSGTRLTVV.

The chain links TRBV7-8 to TRBJ1-2; D gene uncertain. The V end was cut by 5 bases, the J end by 3 bases, with 19 bases between. Germline V gene data show CDR1 as SGHVS and CDR2 as FQNEAQ. The CDR3 consists of 16 residues. This CDR3 is CASSPDPQVPDYGYTF. In nucleotides, the CDR3 is TGTGCCAGCAGCCCCGACCCGCAGGTGCCGGACTATGGCTACACCTTC. Drawing the rest from reference TRBV7-8 and TRBJ1-2, the complete variable domain is GAGVSQSPRYKVAKRGQDVALRCDPISGHVSLFWYQQALGQGPEFLTYFQNEAQLDKSGLPSDRFFAERPEGSVSTLKIQRTQQEDSAVYLCASSPDPQVPDYGYTFGSGTRLTVV.